This entry features one TCR beta chain sequence. Source study methods: Amplified reference gene primers provided the basis for estimating nucleated cell counts. Assay used: immunoSEQ multiplex PCR; TCRdb lists only in-frame clones, some missing. The V and J calls and clone size come from that table; D and trimming were worked out from the DNA. The sample holds about 140,000 clones; over 75% are singletons and the top ten take approximately 3%. This sample is part of a study of blood T cell repertoires in COVID-19. Study summary: Some COVID-19 samples were acute and others convalescent; all came from the United States, Italy and Spain. Nucleic acid was either cDNA or gDNA, and it came from T cells, B-cell-depleted T cells, or PBMCs.

The CDR3 spans 15 residues. The sample taken for sequencing was peripheral blood. This sequence originates from an older woman with active COVID-19. The V call is TRBV12-2, the J call TRBJ1-5; TRBD1, the D gene given by the table, was not confirmed from the DNA. TRBV12-2 is flagged as a pseudogene. The CDR3 bases are TGTGCAAGTCGCTTCTGGGACACTTTATTTCAGCCCCAGCATTTT. Its protein is CASRFWDTLFQPQHF.